This entry describes one T cell receptor (beta chain). The assay was immunoSEQ multiplex PCR, and TCRdb's table has in-frame clones only and misses some. The sample yields about 73,000 clones, 93% seen once. The sample originates from a study of technical replicates of blood from a handful of donors. CDR1 and CDR2 from the germline V gene are SGHVS and FNYEAQ. V was shortened by 0 bases and J by 0 bases, with 14 bases between the two germline ends. The CDR3 has 18 amino acids. The V gene is TRBV7-6, the J gene TRBJ2-2; tentative D call: TRBD2 (6 bases). The sample was T cells isolated from PBMCs. This clonotype was obtained from a human donor in good health. Written as DNA, the CDR3 is TGTGCCAGCAGCTTAGCGTTACTAGCATTCGCGAACACCGGGGAGCTGTTTTTT. Its translation is CASSLALLAFANTGELFF.